This entry lists 24 T cell receptor beta chains sequenced from one sample in a study of blood T cell repertoires in COVID-19. Assay used: immunoSEQ multiplex PCR; TCRdb lists only in-frame clones, some missing. The data hold about 150,000 clones, with approximately 92% observed a single time. Sample: peripheral blood. The receptors shown here come from a man between 18 and 35 years old with COVID-19, enrolled during active disease.

The chain links TRBV4-2 to TRBJ2-7; D perhaps matches TRBD1 (6 bases). The CDR3 spans 17 residues. In germline, CDR1 is LGHNA, CDR2 YNFKEQ. Trimming took off 0 bases at V and 0 bases at J, with 15 bases between the two ends. The CDR3, as DNA: TGTGCCAGCAGCCAAGATACAGGGACGGACGCCTCCTACGAGCAGTACTTC. Translation gives CASSQDTGTDASYEQYF.

This clone was seen only once. The chain has TRBV27 and TRBJ2-1; a weak D match, TRBD2 (5 bases). Between the trimmed V and J ends, which lost 0 bases and 6 bases, there was a span of 12 bases. Germline V gene lookup returns CDR1 MNHEY and CDR2 SMNVEV (reference sequence). The CDR3 is 15 amino acids. CDR3 in amino acids: CASSLSWLAGNEQFF. The CDR3 bases are TGTGCCAGCAGTTTATCTTGGCTAGCCGGCAATGAGCAGTTCTTC.

J is TRBJ1-1 and V is TRBV3-1 (or the pseudogene TRBV3-2); possibly TRBD1 for D (6 bases). The V and J ends lost 5 bases and 5 bases respectively, with 9 bases between them. CDR3 length equals 12 residues. Looked up from germline, CDR1 is LGHDT and CDR2 is YNNKEL (reference sequence). CDR3 sequence: CASSLRGTEAFF. In DNA, the CDR3 is TGTGCCAGCAGCTTAAGGGGGACTGAAGCTTTCTTT.

CDR3: CASSYPGSEQFF. In DNA, the CDR3 is TGTGCCAGCAGTTACCCGGGGAGTGAGCAGTTCTTC. The chain is built from TRBV6-6 and TRBJ2-1, with TRBD2 as a possible D gene (5 bases). Between the trimmed V and J ends, which lost 2 bases and 9 bases, there was a span of 8 bases. Germline loops: CDR1 MNHNY, CDR2 SVGAGI (reference sequence). The CDR3 extends over 12 amino acids.

The sample holds one count of this clone. The chain uses TRBV29-1 and TRBJ2-3, with a weak D call TRBD2 (5 bases). The CDR3 consists of 15 residues. Germline V gene sequence: CDR1 SQVTM, CDR2 ANQGSEA. Trimming pared 2 bases from V and 4 bases from J, leaving 16 bases between. The DNA of the CDR3 is TGCAGCGTTGAAAGCAACGGGGTGGGAGCAGATACGCAGTATTTT. It codes for CSVESNGVGADTQYF.

This clone was observed a few times. J is TRBJ2-3 and V is TRBV19; D remains unclear. V lost 7 bases and J lost 1, with 12 bases in between. This CDR3 has 14 amino acids. Germline lookup yields CDR1 LNHDA and CDR2 SQIVND (reference sequence). CDR3 amino acids: CASTLLFGTDTQYF. The DNA of the CDR3 is TGTGCCAGTACCCTTCTATTCGGCACAGATACGCAGTATTTT.

V usage is TRBV24-1 and J usage is TRBJ2-1; 8 bases are a match to TRBD1. The ends lost 0 bases at V and 8 bases at J; junction bases unmatched: 2. The CDR3 covers 14 residues. In germline, CDR1 is KGHDR, CDR2 SFDVKD. The CDR3 spells CATSDLPGGHEQFF. The CDR3 bases are TGTGCCACCAGTGATTTGCCAGGGGGCCATGAGCAGTTCTTC.

The chain is built from TRBV29-1 and TRBJ2-5; the D gene is possibly TRBD2 (6 bases). V was cut by 5 bases and J by 4 bases, with 17 bases left in between. The CDR3 contains 14 residues. From germline, CDR1 is SQVTM and CDR2 ANQGSEA. In DNA, the CDR3 is TGCAGCGTTTGGGGAATAGCGGCCCGAGAGACCCAGTACTTC. Its protein product is CSVWGIAARETQYF.

In its sample, this clone was seen a few times. The rearrangement links TRBV4-3 to TRBJ1-2; a weak D match, TRBD1 (5 bases). The V and J ends lost 4 bases and 3 bases respectively, with 15 bases between them. The CDR3 has 15 amino acids. Germline lookup yields CDR1 LGHNA and CDR2 YSLEER. The CDR3 DNA is TGCGCCAGCAGCCGGGGGGAGAATCCGGACTATGGCTACACCTTC. Protein sequence: CASSRGENPDYGYTF.

J is TRBJ2-7 and V is TRBV24-1; 8 nucleotides match TRBD2. The CDR3 length is 17 residues. Germline V gene sequence: CDR1 KGHDR, CDR2 SFDVKD. Losses at the gene ends were 3 bases for V and 0 bases for J; bases not matched to a gene: 9. The CDR3 loop is CATSDTGLAWSSYEQYF. DNA for the CDR3: TGTGCCACCAGTGATACAGGACTAGCCTGGAGCTCCTACGAGCAGTACTTC.

This clone was counted a few times. The J gene is TRBJ2-6, the V gene TRBV7-9; D perhaps matches TRBD1 (5 bases). V shed 1 base and J shed 2 bases, with 9 bases lying between them. This CDR3 comprises 16 residues. Per the germline V gene, CDR1 is SEHNR and CDR2 is FQNEAQ (reference sequence). In DNA form, the CDR3 reads TGTGCCAGCAGCTTAGGCGCAGGGACTGGGGCCAACGTCCTGACTTTC. Amino acid sequence: CASSLGAGTGANVLTF.

The rearrangement joins TRBV15 to TRBJ1-1; no reliable D call. Germline V lookup: CDR1 LNHNV, CDR2 YYDKDF (reference sequence). The CDR3 sequence is 14 residues long. V lost 7 bases to trimming and J lost 5 bases, with 17 bases between them. The CDR3 bases are TGTGCCACCATTGGAGGAGGGTCGAGGACTGAAGCTTTCTTT. Residues: CATIGGGSRTEAFF. Together with reference TRBV15 and TRBJ1-1, the CDR3 gives the full variable domain: DAMVIQNPRYQVTQFGKPVTLSCSQTLNHNVMYWYQQKSSQAPKLLFHYYDKDFNNEADTPDNFQSRRPNTSFCFLDIRSPGLGDTAMYLCATIGGGSRTEAFFGQGTRLTVV.

The CDR3: CASTMAGQKNTEAFF. For the CDR3, the DNA is TGTGCCAGCACCATGGCGGGACAGAAGAACACTGAAGCTTTCTTT. The chain recombines TRBV28 with TRBJ1-1; 7 bases map to TRBD1. The V and J ends lost 7 bases and 1 base, in that order; junction bases with no gene match: 9. In germline, CDR1 is MDHEN, CDR2 SYDVKM. CDR3 length equals 15 residues.

This rearrangement joins TRBV7-2 to TRBJ1-2; TRBD1 matches at 10 bases. There are 15 residues in the CDR3. V shed 1 base and J 4 bases; nucleotides not matched to a gene: 3. CDR1 is SGHTA and CDR2 is FQGNSA in the germline V gene. The CDR3 sequence is CASSLVGQGVYGYTF. DNA of the CDR3: TGTGCCAGCAGCTTAGTCGGACAGGGGGTCTATGGCTACACCTTC.

The chain uses TRBV28 and TRBJ2-5, with 7 bases that match TRBD1. Germline V gene lookup returns CDR1 MDHEN and CDR2 SYDVKM. There are 15 residues in the CDR3. J lost 4 bases, V lost 2 bases, and 7 bases had no gene match. The CDR3 nucleotides read TGTGCCAGCAGTTTACTGGACAGGATGGGAGAGACCCAGTACTTC. Translated, it gives CASSLLDRMGETQYF.

The CDR3 DNA reads as TGTGCCAGCAGTCCATCCTTCTGGGACAGGGCTTACGAGCAGTACTTC. Protein sequence: CASSPSFWDRAYEQYF. V and J are TRBV27 and TRBJ2-7; TRBD1 agrees at 9 bases. The CDR3 extends over 16 amino acids. Germline assignment: CDR1 MNHEY and CDR2 SMNVEV (reference sequence). With 5 bases clipped from V and 4 bases from J, the junction kept 12 bases outside the gene matches.

The chain joins TRBV19 to TRBJ1-4; no firm D call. The CDR3 extends over 14 amino acids. Germline CDR1 reads LNHDA; CDR2 reads SQIVND (reference sequence). V gave up 5 bases and J gave up 4 bases, with 11 bases separating them. CDR3 loop: CASSAPGVNEKLFF. DNA of the CDR3: TGTGCCAGTAGTGCCCCGGGAGTTAATGAAAAACTGTTTTTT.

The V and J genes are TRBV9 and TRBJ2-7, with TRBD2 identical over 9 bases. Per the germline V gene, CDR1 is SGDLS and CDR2 is YYNGEE. V was pared by 4 bases and J by 2 bases, with 4 bases of the junction left unmatched. The CDR3 totals 14 residues. The CDR3 sequence: CASSPAGGAYEQYF. The CDR3 region has the DNA TGTGCCAGCAGCCCAGCGGGGGGAGCCTACGAGCAGTACTTC.

The chain combines TRBV18 with TRBJ1-6; TRBD1 matches at 8 bases. Per the germline V gene, CDR1 is KGHSH and CDR2 is LQKENI. The CDR3 spans 14 residues. The trim removed 5 bases at V and 19 bases at J, leaving 16 bases unmatched. CDR3 sequence: CASSDGTGILRGHF. The CDR3 DNA sequence: TGTGCCAGCTCAGACGGGACAGGAATCTTGCGAGGTCACTTT.

The chain recombines TRBV27 with TRBJ2-7; 15 nucleotides agree with TRBD2. Trimming took 5 bases from V and 4 from J; bases not matched to a gene: 9. The CDR3 runs 17 residues. CDR1 is MNHEY and CDR2 is SMNVEV in the germline V gene (reference sequence). The CDR3: CASSRTSGRAGRYEQYF. In DNA, the CDR3 is TGTGCCAGCAGTCGGACTAGCGGGAGGGCCGGGAGGTACGAGCAGTACTTC.

V is TRBV21-1 and J is TRBJ2-6; the table's D call of TRBD2 was not tested on the DNA. TRBV21-1 corresponds to a pseudogene. The CDR3 spans 17 residues. CDR3 protein: CASSKGEGLDGANVLTF. The CDR3 nucleotides read TGTGCCAGCAGCAAGGGTGAGGGTTTGGATGGGGCCAACGTCCTGACTTTC.

On this clone itself: Relative to the germline gene, one junction end is altered; a read error may explain this. J is TRBJ1-4 and V is TRBV19; D not certain. CDR1 and CDR2 (germline): LNHDA, SQIVND (reference sequence). The CDR3 is 13 amino acids. CDR3 residues: CASSALINEKLLF. The CDR3 DNA is TGTGCCAGTAGCGCACTAATAAATGAAAAACTGCTTTTT.

The chain has TRBV9 and TRBJ2-7; 12 bases are shared with TRBD1. The CDR3 runs 16 residues. The V and J ends lost 0 bases and 2 bases, in that order; junction bases with no gene match: 3. Germline CDR1 and CDR2: SGDLS and YYNGEE. Here the CDR3 DNA reads TGTGCCAGCAGCGTAGGACGGGACAGGGGGCCCTACGAGCAGTACTTC. Its protein is CASSVGRDRGPYEQYF.

V and J are TRBV5-1 and TRBJ2-1, with a tentative D call TRBD2 (6 bases). This CDR3 has 15 residues. V was pared by 0 bases and J by 5 bases, with 12 bases between. In germline, CDR1 is SGHRS, CDR2 YFSETQ. CDR3 sequence (DNA): TGCGCCAGCAGCTTGGGGCCTAGGGAGGACAATGAGCAGTTCTTC. It codes for CASSLGPREDNEQFF.